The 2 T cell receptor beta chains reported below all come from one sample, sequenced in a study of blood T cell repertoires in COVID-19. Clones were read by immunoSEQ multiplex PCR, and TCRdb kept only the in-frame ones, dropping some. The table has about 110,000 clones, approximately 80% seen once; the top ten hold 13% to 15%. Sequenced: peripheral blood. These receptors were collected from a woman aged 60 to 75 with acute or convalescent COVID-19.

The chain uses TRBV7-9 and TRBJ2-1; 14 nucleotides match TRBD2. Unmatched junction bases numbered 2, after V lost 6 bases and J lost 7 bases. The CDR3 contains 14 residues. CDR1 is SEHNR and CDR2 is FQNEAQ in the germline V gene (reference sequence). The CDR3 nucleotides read TGTGCCAGCAGTTGGACTAGCGGGAGGAATGAGCAGTTCTTC. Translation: CASSWTSGRNEQFF.

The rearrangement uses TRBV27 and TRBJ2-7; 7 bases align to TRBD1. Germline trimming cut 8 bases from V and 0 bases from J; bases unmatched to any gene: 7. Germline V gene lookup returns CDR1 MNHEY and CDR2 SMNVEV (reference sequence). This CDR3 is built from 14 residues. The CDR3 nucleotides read TGTGCCAGCGGTAACCGGGACAGCTCCTACGAGCAGTACTTC. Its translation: CASGNRDSSYEQYF.